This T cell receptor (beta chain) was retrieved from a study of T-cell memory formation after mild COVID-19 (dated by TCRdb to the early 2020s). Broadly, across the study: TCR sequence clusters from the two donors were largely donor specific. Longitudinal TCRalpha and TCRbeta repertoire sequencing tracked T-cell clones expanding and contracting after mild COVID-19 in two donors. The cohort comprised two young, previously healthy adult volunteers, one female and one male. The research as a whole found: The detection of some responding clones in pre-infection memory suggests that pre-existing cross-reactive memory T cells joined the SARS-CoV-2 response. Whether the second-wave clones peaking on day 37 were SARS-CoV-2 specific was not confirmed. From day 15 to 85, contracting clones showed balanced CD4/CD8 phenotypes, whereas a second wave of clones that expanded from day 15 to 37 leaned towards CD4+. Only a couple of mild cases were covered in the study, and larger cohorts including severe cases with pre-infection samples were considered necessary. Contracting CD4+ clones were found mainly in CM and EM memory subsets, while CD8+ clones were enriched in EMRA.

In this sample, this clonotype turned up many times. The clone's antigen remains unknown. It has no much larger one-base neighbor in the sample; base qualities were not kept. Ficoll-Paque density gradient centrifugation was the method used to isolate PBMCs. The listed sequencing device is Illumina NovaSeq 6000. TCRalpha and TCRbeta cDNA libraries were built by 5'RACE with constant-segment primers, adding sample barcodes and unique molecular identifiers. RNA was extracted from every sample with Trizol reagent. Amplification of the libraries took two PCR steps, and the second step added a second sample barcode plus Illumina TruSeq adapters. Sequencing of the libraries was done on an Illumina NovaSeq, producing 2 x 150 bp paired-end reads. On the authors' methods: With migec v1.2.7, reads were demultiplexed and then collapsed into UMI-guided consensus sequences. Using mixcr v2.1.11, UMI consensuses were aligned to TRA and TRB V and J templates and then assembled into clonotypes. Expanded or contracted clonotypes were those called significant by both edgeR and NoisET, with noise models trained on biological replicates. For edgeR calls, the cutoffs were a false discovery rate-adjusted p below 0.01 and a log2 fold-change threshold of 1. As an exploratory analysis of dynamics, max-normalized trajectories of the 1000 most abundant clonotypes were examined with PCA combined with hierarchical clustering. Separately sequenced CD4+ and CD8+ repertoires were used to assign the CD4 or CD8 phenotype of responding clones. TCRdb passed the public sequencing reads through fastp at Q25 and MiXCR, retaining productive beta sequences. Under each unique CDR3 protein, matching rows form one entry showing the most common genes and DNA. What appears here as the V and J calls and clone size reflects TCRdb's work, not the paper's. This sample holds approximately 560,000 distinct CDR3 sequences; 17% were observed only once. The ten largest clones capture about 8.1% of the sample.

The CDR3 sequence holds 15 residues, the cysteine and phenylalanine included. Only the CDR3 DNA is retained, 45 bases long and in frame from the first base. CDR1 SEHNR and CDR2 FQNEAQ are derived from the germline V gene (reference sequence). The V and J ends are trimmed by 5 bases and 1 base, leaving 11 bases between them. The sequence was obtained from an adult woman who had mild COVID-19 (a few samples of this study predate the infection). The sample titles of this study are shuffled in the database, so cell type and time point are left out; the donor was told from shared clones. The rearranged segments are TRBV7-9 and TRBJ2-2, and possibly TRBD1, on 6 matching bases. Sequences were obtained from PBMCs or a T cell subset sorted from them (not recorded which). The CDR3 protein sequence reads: CASSQGQRNTGELFF. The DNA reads TGTGCCAGCAGCCAGGGGCAGAGGAACACCGGGGAGCTGTTTTTT.